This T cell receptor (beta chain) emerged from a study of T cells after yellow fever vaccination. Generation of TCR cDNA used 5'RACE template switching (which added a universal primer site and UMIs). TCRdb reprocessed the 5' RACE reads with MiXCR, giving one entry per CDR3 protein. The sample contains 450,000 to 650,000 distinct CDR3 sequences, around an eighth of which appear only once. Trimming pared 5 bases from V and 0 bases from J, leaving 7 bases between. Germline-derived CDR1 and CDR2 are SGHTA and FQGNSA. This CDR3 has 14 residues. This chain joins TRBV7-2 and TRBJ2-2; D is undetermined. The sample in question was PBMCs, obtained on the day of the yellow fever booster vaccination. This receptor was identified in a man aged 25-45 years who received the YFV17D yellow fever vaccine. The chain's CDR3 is CASSRSPNTGELFF. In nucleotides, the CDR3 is TGTGCCAGCAGCAGAAGTCCGAACACCGGGGAGCTGTTTTTT.